Shown below are 6 T cell receptor beta chains from a single sample sequenced in a study of OX40 agonist ivuxolimab in advanced cancers. Produced via immunoSEQ multiplex PCR; TCRdb's table is partial and in-frame only. The sample has fewer than 25,000 clones; 65% to 70% are singletons. The sequencing here drew on CD4+ or CD8+ T cells sorted from blood, taken in a trial of the OX40 agonist ivuxolimab. Receptor source: an adult with an advanced solid tumor such as melanoma, head and neck, liver or kidney cancer.

This clone was seen ten or more times. The genes are TRBV7-2 and TRBJ2-7; D could derive from TRBD1 or TRBD2 (5 bases each). Germline V lookup: CDR1 SGHTA, CDR2 FQGNSA. The CDR3 length is 14 residues. Trimming cost V 7 bases and J 0 bases, with 13 bases left between them. The CDR3 sequence: CASTPGTYSYEQYF. The CDR3 DNA follows: TGTGCCAGCACACCGGGGACGTACTCCTACGAGCAGTACTTC.

V is TRBV27 and J is TRBJ2-5; 13 bases line up with TRBD2. Germline lookup yields CDR1 MNHEY and CDR2 SMNVEV (reference sequence). This CDR3 region has 16 residues. V lost 4 bases and J lost 5; bases outside the gene matches: 7. DNA of the CDR3: TGTGCCAGCAGTTACACCGGACTAGCGGGAGAGGAGACCCAGTACTTC. This translates into CASSYTGLAGEETQYF.

The chain couples TRBV6-5 to TRBJ2-1; D gene unclear. This CDR3 is built from 14 residues. The ends were cut back, 6 bases at V and 8 bases at J, with 17 bases in the middle. Germline V gives CDR1 MNHEY, CDR2 SVGAGI. In nucleotides, the CDR3 is TGTGCCAGCAGCTCACTACCACGGATACATGAGCAGTTCTTC. It codes for CASSSLPRIHEQFF.

By its share, this clone is medium-sized. The chain is built from TRBV5-5 and TRBJ2-7; 10 bases align to TRBD2. Germline V CDR1 and CDR2: SGHKS, YYEKEE (reference sequence). Germline trimming cut 4 bases from V and 5 bases from J; bases unmatched to any gene: 15. There are 17 residues in the CDR3. The CDR3: CASSLRGSGRADDEQYF. The CDR3 DNA reads as TGTGCCAGCAGCCTACGGGGAAGCGGGAGGGCCGATGACGAGCAGTACTTC.

This clone ranks as medium-sized. The chain uses TRBV19 and TRBJ2-7; 10 nucleotides agree with TRBD1. The junction had 4 bases not matched to a gene; V was cut back by 3 bases and J by 2 bases. Germline CDR1 and CDR2: LNHDA and SQIVND (reference sequence). The CDR3 runs to 15 residues. The CDR3 coding sequence is TGTGCCAGTAGTATCGTTGGGACAGGGGCCTACGAGCAGTACTTC. Translating gives CASSIVGTGAYEQYF.

A few counts support this clone. The CDR3 coding sequence is TGTGCCAGCAGTTTAGATGGGGTGGGATTTGGCACAGATACGCAGTATTTT. Translation gives CASSLDGVGFGTDTQYF. This chain links TRBV28 with TRBJ2-3; no clear D gene. There are 17 residues in the CDR3. Germline lookup yields CDR1 MDHEN and CDR2 SYDVKM. V was pared by 2 bases and J by 1 base, with 16 bases between.